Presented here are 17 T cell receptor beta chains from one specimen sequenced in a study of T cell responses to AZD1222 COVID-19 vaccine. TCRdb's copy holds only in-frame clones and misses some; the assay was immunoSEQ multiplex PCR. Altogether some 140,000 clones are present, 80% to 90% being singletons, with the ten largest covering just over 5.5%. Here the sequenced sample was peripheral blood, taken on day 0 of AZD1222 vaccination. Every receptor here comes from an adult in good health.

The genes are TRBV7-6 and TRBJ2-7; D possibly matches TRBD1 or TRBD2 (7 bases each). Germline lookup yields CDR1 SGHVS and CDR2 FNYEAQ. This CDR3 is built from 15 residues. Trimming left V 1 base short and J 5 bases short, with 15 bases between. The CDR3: CASSLDAGGGDEQYF. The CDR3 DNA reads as TGTGCCAGCAGCTTAGACGCAGGGGGAGGGGACGAGCAGTACTTC.

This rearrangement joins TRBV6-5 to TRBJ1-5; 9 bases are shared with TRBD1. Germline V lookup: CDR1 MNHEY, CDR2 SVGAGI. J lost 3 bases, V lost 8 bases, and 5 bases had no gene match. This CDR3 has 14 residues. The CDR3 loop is CASGDRAPNQPQHF. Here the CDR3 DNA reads TGTGCCAGCGGGGACAGGGCCCCCAATCAGCCCCAGCATTTT.

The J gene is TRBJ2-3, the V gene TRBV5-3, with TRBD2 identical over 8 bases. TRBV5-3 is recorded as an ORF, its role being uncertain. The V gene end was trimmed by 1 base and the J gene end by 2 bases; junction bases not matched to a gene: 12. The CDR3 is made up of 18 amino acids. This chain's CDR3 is CARSLQFSGSAVTDTQYF. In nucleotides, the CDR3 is TGTGCCAGAAGCTTGCAATTCAGCGGGAGCGCGGTCACAGATACGCAGTATTTT.

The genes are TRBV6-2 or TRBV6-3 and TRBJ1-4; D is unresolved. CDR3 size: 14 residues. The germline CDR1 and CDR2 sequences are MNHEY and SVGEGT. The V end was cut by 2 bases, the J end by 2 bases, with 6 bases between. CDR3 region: CASSYVGTNEKLFF. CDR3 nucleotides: TGTGCCAGCAGTTACGTGGGGACTAATGAAAAACTGTTTTTT.

CDR3 sequence reads: CASLRRQGSNQPQHF. CDR3 DNA: TGTGCCAGCCTAAGGAGACAGGGTAGCAATCAGCCCCAGCATTTT. The rearrangement uses TRBV6-6 and TRBJ1-5, with TRBD1 identical over 7 bases. This CDR3 has 15 residues. CDR1 is MNHNY, CDR2 SVGAGI, per germline (reference sequence). Trimming cost V 8 bases and J 0 bases; bases outside gene matches: 7.

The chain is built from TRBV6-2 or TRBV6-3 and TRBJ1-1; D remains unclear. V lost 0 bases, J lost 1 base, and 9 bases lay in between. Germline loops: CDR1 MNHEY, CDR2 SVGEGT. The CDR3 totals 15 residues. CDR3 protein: CASSYSLESNTEAFF. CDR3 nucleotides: TGTGCCAGCAGTTACTCGCTAGAGTCGAACACTGAAGCTTTCTTT.

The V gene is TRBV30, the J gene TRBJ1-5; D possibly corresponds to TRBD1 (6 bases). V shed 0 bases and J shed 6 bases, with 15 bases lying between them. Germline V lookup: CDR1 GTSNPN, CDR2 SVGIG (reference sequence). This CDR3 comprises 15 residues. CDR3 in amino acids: CAWSVLQGKGQPQHF. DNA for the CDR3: TGTGCCTGGAGTGTTCTACAGGGAAAAGGTCAGCCCCAGCATTTT.

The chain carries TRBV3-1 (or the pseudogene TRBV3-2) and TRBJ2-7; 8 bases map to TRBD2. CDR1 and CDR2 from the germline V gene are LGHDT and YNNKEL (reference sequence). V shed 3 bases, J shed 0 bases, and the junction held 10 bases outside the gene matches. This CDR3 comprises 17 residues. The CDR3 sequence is CASSHITFGGGSYEQYF. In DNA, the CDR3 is TGTGCCAGCAGCCACATAACATTCGGGGGGGGCTCCTACGAGCAGTACTTC.

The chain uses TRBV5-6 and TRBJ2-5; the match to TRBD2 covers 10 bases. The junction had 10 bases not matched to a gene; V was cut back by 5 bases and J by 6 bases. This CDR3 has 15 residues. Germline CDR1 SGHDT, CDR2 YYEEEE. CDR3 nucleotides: TGTGCCAGCAGTTCCGCCACGGGACTAGCGAAGACCCAGTACTTC. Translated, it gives CASSSATGLAKTQYF.

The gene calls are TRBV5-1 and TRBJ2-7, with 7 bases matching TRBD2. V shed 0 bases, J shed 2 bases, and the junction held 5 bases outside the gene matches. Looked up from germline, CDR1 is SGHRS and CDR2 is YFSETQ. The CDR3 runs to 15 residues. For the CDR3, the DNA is TGCGCCAGCAGCTTGGGTCTAGCGGAGACCTACGAGCAGTACTTC. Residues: CASSLGLAETYEQYF.

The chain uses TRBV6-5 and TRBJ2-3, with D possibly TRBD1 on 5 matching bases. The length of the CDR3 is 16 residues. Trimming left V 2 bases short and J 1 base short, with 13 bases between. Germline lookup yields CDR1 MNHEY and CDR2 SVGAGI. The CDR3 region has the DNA TGTGCCAGCAGTTACGGGCAGGGAAAGGGCACAGATACGCAGTATTTT. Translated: CASSYGQGKGTDTQYF.

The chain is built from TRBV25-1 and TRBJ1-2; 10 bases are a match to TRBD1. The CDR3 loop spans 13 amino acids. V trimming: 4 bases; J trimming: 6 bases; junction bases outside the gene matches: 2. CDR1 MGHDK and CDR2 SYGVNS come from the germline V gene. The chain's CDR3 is CASSGQGADGYTF. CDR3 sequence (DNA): TGTGCCAGCAGTGGACAGGGGGCTGATGGCTACACCTTC.

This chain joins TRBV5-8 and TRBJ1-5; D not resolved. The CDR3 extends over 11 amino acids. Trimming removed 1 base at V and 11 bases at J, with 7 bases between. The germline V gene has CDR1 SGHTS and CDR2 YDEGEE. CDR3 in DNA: TGTGCCAGCAGCTTGAAGCGGACCCAGCATTTT. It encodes CASSLKRTQHF.

CDR3 sequence: CASSPVSGRAHEQFF. The CDR3 bases are TGTGCCAGCAGCCCAGTAAGCGGGAGGGCCCATGAGCAGTTCTTC. The rearrangement joins TRBV7-9 to TRBJ2-1; TRBD2 agrees at 10 bases. This CDR3 region has 15 residues. Germline assignment: CDR1 SEHNR and CDR2 FQNEAQ (reference sequence). Germline trimming cut 5 bases from V and 8 bases from J; bases unmatched to any gene: 9.

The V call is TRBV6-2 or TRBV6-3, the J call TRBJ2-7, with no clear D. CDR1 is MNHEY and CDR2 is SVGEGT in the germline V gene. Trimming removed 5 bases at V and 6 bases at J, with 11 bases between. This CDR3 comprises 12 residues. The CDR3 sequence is CASSHTPVEQYF. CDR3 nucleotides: TGTGCCAGCAGTCATACCCCGGTCGAGCAGTACTTC.

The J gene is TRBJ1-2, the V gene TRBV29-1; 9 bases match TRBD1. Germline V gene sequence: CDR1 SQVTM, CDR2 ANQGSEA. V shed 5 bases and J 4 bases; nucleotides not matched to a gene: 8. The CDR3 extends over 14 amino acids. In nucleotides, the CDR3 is TGCAGCGTTTTCGGGGCGGGACAGGGCTATGGCTACACCTTC. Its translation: CSVFGAGQGYGYTF.

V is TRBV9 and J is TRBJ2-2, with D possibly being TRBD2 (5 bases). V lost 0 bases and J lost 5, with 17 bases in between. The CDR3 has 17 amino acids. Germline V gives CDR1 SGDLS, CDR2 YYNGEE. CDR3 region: CASSVAPSTRTTGELFF. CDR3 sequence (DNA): TGTGCCAGCAGCGTAGCCCCTAGCACTAGGACGACCGGGGAGCTGTTTTTT.